The 21 T cell receptor beta chains listed next were all sequenced from one sample in a study of long-term antiretroviral therapy in people with HIV. Version v3.0 of the immunoSEQ assay ran at survey level. Clones were sequenced by immunoSEQ multiplex PCR, and TCRdb holds only the in-frame ones, with some missing. The profile covers 20,000 to 25,000 clones, with 65% to 80% appearing a single time and more than 4% taken by the ten largest. The sequences come from unsorted PBMCs, collected 0.5 years after starting antiretroviral therapy. The receptors shown here come from a woman in her 40s with HIV.

The V and J genes are TRBV9 and TRBJ1-6; D might be TRBD1 (6 bases). CDR1 is SGDLS, CDR2 YYNGEE, per germline. Trimming left V 0 bases short and J 9 bases short, with 10 bases between. This CDR3 comprises 14 residues. CDR3 bases: TGTGCCAGCAGCGTAGTTGAAGGGGGTTCACCCCTCCACTTT. The encoded protein is CASSVVEGGSPLHF.

The rearrangement joins TRBV5-1 to TRBJ2-2; 7 nucleotides line up with TRBD1. This CDR3 region has 15 residues. Unmatched junction bases numbered 4, after V lost 4 bases and J lost 1 base. Per germline, CDR1 SGHRS and CDR2 YFSETQ. CDR3 sequence reads: CASSARQGNTGELFF. Here the CDR3 DNA reads TGCGCCAGCAGCGCCCGACAGGGGAACACCGGGGAGCTGTTTTTT. The full variable domain, rest sourced from reference TRBV5-1 and TRBJ2-2, is KAGVTQTPRYLIKTRGQQVTLSCSPISGHRSVSWYQQTPGQGLQFLFEYFSETQRNKGNFPGRFSGRQFSNSRSEMNVSTLELGDSALYLCASSARQGNTGELFFGEGSRLTVL.

The chain uses TRBV11-2 and TRBJ2-1; D perhaps matches TRBD2 (6 bases). This CDR3 has 15 residues. Germline V gene sequence: CDR1 SGHAT, CDR2 FQNNGV. Trimming cost V 1 base and J 6 bases, with 13 bases left between them. Here the CDR3 DNA reads TGTGCCAGCAGCTTAGGATTATCCGGGGGCAATGAGCAGTTCTTC. Amino acid sequence: CASSLGLSGGNEQFF.

The chain carries TRBV7-8 and TRBJ1-4; tentative D call: TRBD1 (5 bases). Germline V lookup: CDR1 SGHVS, CDR2 FQNEAQ. V lost 5 bases and J 6 bases, leaving 16 bases between the germline ends. The CDR3 covers 15 residues. CDR3 loop: CASSPQTDLYEKLFF. In DNA form, the CDR3 reads TGTGCCAGCAGCCCTCAGACAGATCTTTATGAAAAACTGTTTTTT.

The rearrangement joins TRBV6-1 to TRBJ1-3, with TRBD1 as a possible D gene (5 bases). Trimming removed 0 bases at V and 4 bases at J, with 13 bases between. Looked up from germline, CDR1 is MNHNS and CDR2 is SASEGT. This CDR3 comprises 16 residues. CDR3 coding DNA: TGTGCCAGCAGTGAAGCGCTTCGGGGCCCGGGAAACACCATATATTTT. Its translation: CASSEALRGPGNTIYF.

J is TRBJ1-4 and V is TRBV6-6; 8 bases map to TRBD1. The ends lost 5 bases at V and 11 bases at J; junction bases unmatched: 13. CDR1 MNHNY and CDR2 SVGAGI come from the germline V gene (reference sequence). This CDR3 has 15 amino acids. In nucleotides, the CDR3 is TGTGCCAGCAGTCCCCCGGGACAGGAATGGGGGAAACTGTTTTTT. It yields the protein CASSPPGQEWGKLFF.

The chain recombines TRBV19 with TRBJ1-1, with 10 bases aligning to TRBD1. Germline CDR1 LNHDA, CDR2 SQIVND (reference sequence). The CDR3 has 13 residues. V lost 10 bases to trimming and J lost 5 bases; unmatched junction nucleotides: 7. For the CDR3, the DNA is TGTGCCACCATGGACAGGGGGAGGACTGAAGCTTTCTTT. Translation gives CATMDRGRTEAFF.

The chain has TRBV4-3 and TRBJ1-5; 7 nucleotides align to TRBD1. Germline V gene lookup returns CDR1 LGHNA and CDR2 YSLEER. V trimming: 0 bases; J trimming: 4 bases; junction bases outside the gene matches: 6. This CDR3 is 16 amino acids long. In DNA, the CDR3 is TGCGCCAGCAGCCAAGAGTGGGGACAGCATAATCAGCCCCAGCATTTT. Protein: CASSQEWGQHNQPQHF.

V and J are TRBV10-3 and TRBJ2-1, with 9 bases lining up with TRBD1. This CDR3 is built from 16 residues. With 2 bases clipped from V and 5 bases from J, the junction kept 7 bases outside the gene matches. Germline CDR1 reads ENHRY; CDR2 reads SYGVKD. The CDR3: CAISENKGQGNNEQFF. The CDR3 region has the DNA TGTGCCATCAGTGAGAATAAGGGACAGGGTAACAATGAGCAGTTCTTC.

This clone was recorded once. V is TRBV19 and J is TRBJ1-2; D possibly corresponds to TRBD1 (5 bases). Germline V CDR1 and CDR2: LNHDA, SQIVND (reference sequence). The germline V and J ends were trimmed by 5 bases and 8 bases, with 15 bases remaining between them. CDR3 length: 13 amino acids. The CDR3, as DNA: TGTGCCAGTAGTCCAAAAGGGGAAGGAGGCTACACCTTC. Its translation is CASSPKGEGGYTF.

The V and J genes are TRBV5-6 and TRBJ1-2; possibly TRBD1 for D (6 bases). Trimming took off 3 bases at V and 4 bases at J, with 10 bases between the two ends. The CDR3 consists of 13 residues. CDR1 and CDR2 from the germline V gene are SGHDT and YYEEEE. CDR3 in amino acids: CASSYWTAYGYTF. In DNA form, the CDR3 reads TGTGCCAGCAGCTACTGGACAGCCTATGGCTACACCTTC.

The chain has TRBV5-3 and TRBJ1-5; maybe TRBD1 (6 bases). TRBV5-3 belongs to the ORF category, with a function that is uncertain. Trimming pared 4 bases from V and 0 bases from J, leaving 11 bases between. CDR3 length: 15 amino acids. The CDR3 protein is CARSRTVNSNQPQHF. CDR3 nucleotides: TGTGCCAGAAGCCGGACAGTAAATAGCAATCAGCCCCAGCATTTT.

The rearrangement uses TRBV5-1 and TRBJ2-1, with TRBD2 matching 8 bases. Germline V gene sequence: CDR1 SGHRS, CDR2 YFSETQ. This CDR3 is built from 14 residues. V lost 7 bases, J lost 6 bases, and 9 bases stayed unmatched. CDR3 amino acids: CASGRGGDRNEQFF. The CDR3 coding sequence is TGCGCCAGCGGACGGGGGGGAGACCGCAATGAGCAGTTCTTC.

The V and J genes are TRBV6-6 and TRBJ1-1; TRBD1 matches 8 bases. This CDR3 spans 14 amino acids. CDR1 is MNHNY, CDR2 SVGAGI, per germline (reference sequence). V lost 5 bases, J lost 5 bases, and 7 bases stayed unmatched. CDR3 region: CASSPRTGRTEAFF. The CDR3 DNA sequence: TGTGCCAGCAGTCCAAGGACAGGGAGGACTGAAGCTTTCTTT.

The gene calls are TRBV7-2 and TRBJ2-7; perhaps D is TRBD1 or TRBD2 (5 bases each). The V end was cut by 5 bases, the J end by 0 bases, with 17 bases between. Germline lookup yields CDR1 SGHTA and CDR2 FQGNSA. CDR3 length equals 16 residues. CDR3 amino acids: CASSQSRAGSSYEQYF. Here the CDR3 DNA reads TGTGCCAGCAGCCAATCCAGGGCAGGGAGCTCCTACGAGCAGTACTTC.

V gene TRBV7-6 combines with J gene TRBJ2-7, with 10 bases identical to TRBD2. This CDR3 has 15 amino acids. V was clipped by 0 bases and J by 4 bases; unmatched bases: 3. The germline gives CDR1 SGHVS, CDR2 FNYEAQ. The CDR3 DNA follows: TGTGCCAGCAGCTTAGCGGCTAGCGGGGGATACGAGCAGTACTTC. Translated: CASSLAASGGYEQYF.

V usage is TRBV19 and J usage is TRBJ2-1; D is possibly TRBD1 (7 bases). Trimming removed 0 bases at V and 10 bases at J, with 19 bases between. There are 16 residues in the CDR3. Germline CDR1 LNHDA, CDR2 SQIVND (reference sequence). CDR3 protein: CASSIEGAGGISEQFF. CDR3 DNA: TGTGCCAGTAGTATAGAAGGGGCAGGGGGGATCTCCGAGCAGTTCTTC.

CDR3: CASSLSLAGGVDTQYF. Here the CDR3 DNA reads TGCGCCAGCAGCTTGTCTCTAGCGGGGGGTGTAGATACGCAGTATTTT. This sequence joins TRBV5-1 and TRBJ2-3; TRBD2 matches 11 bases. The germline gives CDR1 SGHRS, CDR2 YFSETQ. With V trimmed by 1 base and J by 5 bases, 6 bases remained unmatched. This CDR3 is built from 16 residues.

CDR3 DNA: TGTGCCAGCAGTTACTCTGGGGCGGGGTACGAGCAGTACTTC. It encodes CASSYSGAGYEQYF. This chain connects TRBV6-5 to TRBJ2-7, with D maybe TRBD2 (6 bases). This CDR3 contains 14 residues. Trimming took off 0 bases at V and 4 bases at J, with 10 bases between the two ends. CDR1 MNHEY and CDR2 SVGAGI come from the germline V gene.

This chain uses TRBV9 with TRBJ2-1, with 11 bases aligning to TRBD1. V dropped 6 bases and J dropped 4; count of bases not matched to a gene: 3. CDR3 length equals 14 residues. Germline loops: CDR1 SGDLS, CDR2 YYNGEE. The CDR3 is CASKGTGGYNEQFF. CDR3 coding DNA: TGTGCCAGCAAAGGGACAGGGGGTTACAATGAGCAGTTCTTC. Full variable domain (rest looked up from reference TRBV9 and TRBJ2-1): DSGVTQTPKHLITATGQRVTLRCSPRSGDLSVYWYQQSLDQGLQFLIQYYNGEERAKGNILERFSAQQFPDLHSELNLSSLELGDSALYFCASKGTGGYNEQFFGPGTRLTVL.

The chain employs TRBV11-2 and TRBJ2-7; no firm D call. The V gene's germline CDR1 is SGHAT and CDR2 FQNNGV. This CDR3 region has 14 residues. With 5 bases removed from V and 1 base from J, the gap between germline ends came to 12 bases. CDR3 sequence reads: CASSPGRNSYEQYF. CDR3 coding DNA: TGTGCCAGCAGCCCAGGACGAAATTCCTACGAGCAGTACTTC.